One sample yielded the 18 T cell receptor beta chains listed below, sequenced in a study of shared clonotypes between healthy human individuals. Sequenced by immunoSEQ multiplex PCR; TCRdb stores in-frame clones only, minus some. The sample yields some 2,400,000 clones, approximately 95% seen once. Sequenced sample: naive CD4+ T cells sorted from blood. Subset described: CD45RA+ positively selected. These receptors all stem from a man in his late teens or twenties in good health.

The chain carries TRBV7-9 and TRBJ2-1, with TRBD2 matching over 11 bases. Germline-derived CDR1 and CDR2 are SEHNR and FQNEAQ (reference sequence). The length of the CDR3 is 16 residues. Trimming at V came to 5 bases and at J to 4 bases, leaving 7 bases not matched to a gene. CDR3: CASSNRLAGQYNEQFF. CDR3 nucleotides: TGTGCCAGCAGCAACCGACTAGCGGGGCAGTACAATGAGCAGTTCTTC. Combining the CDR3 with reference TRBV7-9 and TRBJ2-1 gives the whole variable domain DTGVSQNPRHKITKRGQNVTFRCDPISEHNRLYWYRQTLGQGPEFLTYFQNEAQLEKSRLLSDRFSAERPKGSFSTLEIQRTEQGDSAMYLCASSNRLAGQYNEQFFGPGTRLTVL.

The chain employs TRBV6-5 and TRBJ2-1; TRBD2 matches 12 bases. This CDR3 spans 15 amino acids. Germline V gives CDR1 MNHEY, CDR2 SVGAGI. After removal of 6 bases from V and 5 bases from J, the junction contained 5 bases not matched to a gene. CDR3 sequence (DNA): TGTGCCAGCAGGAGACTAGCGGGAGTACACAATGAGCAGTTCTTC. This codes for CASRRLAGVHNEQFF.

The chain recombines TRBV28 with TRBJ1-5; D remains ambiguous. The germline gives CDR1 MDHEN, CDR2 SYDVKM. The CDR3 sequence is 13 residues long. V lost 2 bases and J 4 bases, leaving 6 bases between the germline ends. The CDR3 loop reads CASSLPPNQPQHF. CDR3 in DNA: TGTGCCAGCAGTTTACCTCCGAATCAGCCCCAGCATTTT.

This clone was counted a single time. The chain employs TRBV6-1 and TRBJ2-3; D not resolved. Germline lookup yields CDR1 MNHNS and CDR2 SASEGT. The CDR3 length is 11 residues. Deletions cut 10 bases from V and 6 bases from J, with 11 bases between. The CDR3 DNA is TGTGCCACCACGAATCGGGATACGCAGTATTTT. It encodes CATTNRDTQYF.

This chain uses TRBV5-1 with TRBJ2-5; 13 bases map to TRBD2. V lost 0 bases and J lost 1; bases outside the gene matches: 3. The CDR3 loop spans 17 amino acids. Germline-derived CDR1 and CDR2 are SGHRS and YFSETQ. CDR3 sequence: CASSLVGTSGVQETQYF. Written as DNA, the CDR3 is TGCGCCAGCAGCTTGGTGGGGACTAGCGGGGTCCAAGAGACCCAGTACTTC.

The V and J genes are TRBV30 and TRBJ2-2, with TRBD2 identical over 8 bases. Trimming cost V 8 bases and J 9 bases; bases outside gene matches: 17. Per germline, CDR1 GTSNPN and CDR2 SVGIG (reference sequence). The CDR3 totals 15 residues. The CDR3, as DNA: TGTGCCAGACTCTCCGGGAGGGCAGGACCCCGGGAGCTGTTTTTT. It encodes CARLSGRAGPRELFF.

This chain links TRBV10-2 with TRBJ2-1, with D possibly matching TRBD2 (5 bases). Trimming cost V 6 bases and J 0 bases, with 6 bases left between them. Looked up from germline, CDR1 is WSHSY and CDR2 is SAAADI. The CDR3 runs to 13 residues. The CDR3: CASRDSSYNEQFF. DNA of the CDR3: TGCGCCAGCAGGGACTCCTCCTACAATGAGCAGTTCTTC.

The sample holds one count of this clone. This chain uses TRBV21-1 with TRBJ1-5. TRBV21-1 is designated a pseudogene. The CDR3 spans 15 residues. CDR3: CASPEGEAEYQPQHF. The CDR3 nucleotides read TGTGCCAGCCCGGAAGGGGAGGCAGAATATCAGCCCCAGCATTTT.

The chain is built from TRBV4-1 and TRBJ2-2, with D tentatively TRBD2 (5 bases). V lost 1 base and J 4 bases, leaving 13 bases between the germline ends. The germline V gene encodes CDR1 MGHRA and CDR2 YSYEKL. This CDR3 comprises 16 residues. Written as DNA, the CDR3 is TGCGCCAGCAGCCAAGTCCCCCGGAGGATCACCGGGGAGCTGTTTTTT. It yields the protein CASSQVPRRITGELFF.

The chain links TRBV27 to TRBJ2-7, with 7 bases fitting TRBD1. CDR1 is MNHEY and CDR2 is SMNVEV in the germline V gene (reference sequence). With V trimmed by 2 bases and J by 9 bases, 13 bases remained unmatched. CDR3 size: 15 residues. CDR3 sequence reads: CASSLEGQPHKGQYF. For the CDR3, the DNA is TGTGCCAGCAGTTTAGAGGGACAGCCCCATAAGGGGCAGTACTTC.

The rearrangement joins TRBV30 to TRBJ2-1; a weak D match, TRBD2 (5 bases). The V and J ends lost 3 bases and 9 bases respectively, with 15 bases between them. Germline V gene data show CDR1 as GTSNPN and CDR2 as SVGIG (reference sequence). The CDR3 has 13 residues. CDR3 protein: CAWSNSPRGEQFF. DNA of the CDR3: TGTGCCTGGAGCAACAGCCCTCGGGGTGAGCAGTTCTTC.

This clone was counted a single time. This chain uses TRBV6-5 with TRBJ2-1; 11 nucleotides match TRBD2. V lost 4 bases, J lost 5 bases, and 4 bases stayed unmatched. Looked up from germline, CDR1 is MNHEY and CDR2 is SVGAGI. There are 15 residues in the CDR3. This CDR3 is CASSSRTSGHNEQFF. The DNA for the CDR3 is TGTGCCAGCAGTTCCAGGACTAGCGGGCACAATGAGCAGTTCTTC.

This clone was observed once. The CDR3 region is CSVAGGLGLGASTDTQYF. The CDR3 region has the DNA TGCAGCGTCGCGGGGGGCCTGGGACTTGGGGCTAGCACAGATACGCAGTATTTT. This sequence joins TRBV29-1 and TRBJ2-3, with 8 bases aligning to TRBD2. This CDR3 is built from 18 residues. CDR1 is SQVTM, CDR2 ANQGSEA, per germline. Trimming cost V 6 bases and J 0 bases; bases outside gene matches: 17.

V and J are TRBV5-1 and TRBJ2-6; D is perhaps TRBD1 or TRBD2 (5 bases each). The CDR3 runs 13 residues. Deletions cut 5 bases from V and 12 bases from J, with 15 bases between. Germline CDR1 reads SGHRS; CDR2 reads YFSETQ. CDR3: CASRLDSGGVLTF. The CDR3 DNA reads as TGCGCCAGCAGACTCGACAGCGGAGGCGTCCTGACTTTC.

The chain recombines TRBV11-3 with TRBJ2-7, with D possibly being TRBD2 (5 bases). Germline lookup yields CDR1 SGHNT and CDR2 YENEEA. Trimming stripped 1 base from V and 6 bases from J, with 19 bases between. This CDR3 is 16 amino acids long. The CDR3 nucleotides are TGTGCCAGCAGCTTAGGGGCTTGGGGAGATACGACCGAGCAGTACTTC. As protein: CASSLGAWGDTTEQYF.

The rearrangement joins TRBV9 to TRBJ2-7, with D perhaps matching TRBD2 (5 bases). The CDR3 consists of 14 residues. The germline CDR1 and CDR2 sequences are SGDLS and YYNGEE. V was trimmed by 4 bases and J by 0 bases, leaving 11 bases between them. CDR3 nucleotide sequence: TGTGCCAGCAGCTATACGGGGAGCTCCTACGAGCAGTACTTC. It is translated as CASSYTGSSYEQYF.

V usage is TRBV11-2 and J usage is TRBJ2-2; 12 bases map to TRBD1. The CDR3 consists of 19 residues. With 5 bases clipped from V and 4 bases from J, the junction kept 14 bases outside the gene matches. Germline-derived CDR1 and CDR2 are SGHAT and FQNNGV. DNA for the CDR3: TGTGCCAGCAGCCCTCCCCGGGACAGGGGGCGCTTGAGCACCGGGGAGCTGTTTTTT. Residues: CASSPPRDRGRLSTGELFF. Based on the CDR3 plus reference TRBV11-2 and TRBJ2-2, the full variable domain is EAGVAQSPRYKIIEKRQSVAFWCNPISGHATLYWYQQILGQGPKLLIQFQNNGVVDDSQLPKDRFSAERLKGVDSTLKIQPAKLEDSAVYLCASSPPRDRGRLSTGELFFGEGSRLTVL.

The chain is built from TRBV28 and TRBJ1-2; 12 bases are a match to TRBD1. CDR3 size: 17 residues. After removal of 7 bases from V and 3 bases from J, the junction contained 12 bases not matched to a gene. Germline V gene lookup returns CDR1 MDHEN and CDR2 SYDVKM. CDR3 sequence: CASNVPPGQGADYGYTF. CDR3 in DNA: TGTGCCAGCAACGTCCCCCCGGGACAGGGGGCGGACTATGGCTACACCTTC.